Detailed here is one TCR beta chain. The antigen it binds to is not known. The input lacks base qualities; no much larger clone sits a single base away. These data belong to a study of CD8 T cells in Susac syndrome (dated by TCRdb to about 2019). Some background on the complete study: Whether CD8+ T cell activation and differentiation in Susac syndrome was antigen driven was tested using repertoire sequencing. Overall study results and their limits: The number of individuals in the TCR sequencing and HLA analysis was recognized as being relatively small.

According to the germline V gene (reference sequence), CDR1 reads DFQATT and CDR2 reads SNEGSKA. The CDR3, from cysteine to phenylalanine, totals 14 residues. The CDR3 DNA has 42 bases and is translated from base 1. V loses 1 base of germline sequence and J loses 2 bases, and the interval between the two ends is 10 bases. RNA was extracted with the RNeasy kit and roughly 0.45 to 1 ug was reverse transcribed using random hexamers. The immunoSEQ multiplex PCR assay, covering 54 Vbeta and 13 Jbeta segments, was used to amplify TCR beta CDR3 regions. Bias from PCR amplification was corrected by using a synthetic template baseline for primer optimization and for computational correction. From the authors' description of their analysis: Reads were annotated to V, D and J genes per IMGT and analyzed with immunoSEQ Analyzer, keeping only productive sequences. Clonality was calculated as one minus the Shannon entropy normalized by log2 of the number of productive unique sequences. For each patient and control, public and private clones were evaluated among the 100 most prevalent clones. Clones were defined as Susac-specific when absent from the healthy and MS cohorts, from fewer than 1,300 published viral clones and from other ImmuneACCESS disease sequences. TCRdb redid the processing of the public reads, applying fastp at Q25 and MiXCR, and retained in-frame beta chains. Each record represents a unique CDR3 protein, reported with the most common genes and DNA among its rows. Here the V and J calls rest on TCRdb's processing, not on the authors' analysis. The sample includes 150,000 to 200,000 distinct CDR3 sequences, with over 85% observed a single time. Jointly, the top ten make up less than 0.12% of the sample.

High-throughput TCR beta sequencing profiled peripheral blood CD8+ and CD4+ T cells from healthy donors, Susac syndrome patients and multiple sclerosis patients. Healthy donors were age- and sex-matched controls. Bulk CD8+ and CD4+ T cells were purified by magnetic negative isolation, while CD8+ TEMRA cells were enriched using FACS. Blood was drawn into EDTA tubes, processed within 24 hours, and PBMCs were isolated by density gradient centrifugation. PBMCs intended for TCR sequencing were cryopreserved in liquid nitrogen and thawed later in a water bath at 37 degrees C. The sorted or isolated CD4+, CD8+ and CD8+ TEMRA cells had a purity of 90% or higher.

The chain is made from TRBV20-1 and TRBJ2-3, with TRBD2 tentatively as D gene (5 bases match). The TCR was taken from a human donor in good health. Sequencing input: CD4+ T cells from PBMCs. CDR3 region: CSARAERHTDTQYF. The bases read TGCAGTGCTAGAGCAGAGCGGCACACAGATACGCAGTATTTT.